This T cell receptor (beta chain) was captured by sequencing in a study of T-cell memory formation after mild COVID-19. Study-level information: The study found TCR clusters largely donor specific.

Study results and caveats: Pre-infection memory showed some responding clones, and this suggested that cross-reactive memory joined.

cDNA libraries for TCR alpha and TCR beta, carrying sample barcodes and UMIs, came from 5'RACE with constant-segment primers. MiXCR was run by TCRdb on the 5' RACE reads, yielding one entry per CDR3 protein. The repertoire includes 250,000 to 300,000 distinct CDR3 sequences, roughly 8.2% of them detected once, and approximately 23% sits in the top ten. In this sample, this clonotype turned up many times. Its specificity is not known. Sequenced material: PBMCs or a T cell subset sorted from them (not recorded which). The sequence was collected from a man aged 18-30 years who had mild COVID-19 (a few samples of this study predate the infection). Cell type and time point are not known.

The CDR3 nucleotides are TGTGCCAGCAGCTTGCTCTACGGAACCTACGAGCAGTACTTC. This codes for CASSLLYGTYEQYF. The genes are TRBV5-5 and TRBJ2-7, with no clear D. This CDR3 region has 14 residues. The V end was cut by 1 base, the J end by 2 bases, with 10 bases between. In germline, CDR1 is SGHKS, CDR2 YYEKEE (reference sequence).